The rows below give T cell receptor beta chains drawn from one sample of a study of cytomegalovirus exposure and HLA in healthy donors. TCRdb keeps only in-frame clones here, not all; method: immunoSEQ multiplex PCR. This table has 120,000 to 150,000 clones, over 75% appearing once. What was sequenced was PBMCs. Receptors originate from a woman in her 30s in good health and CMV-seronegative. CDR3s include the opening cysteine and the closing phenylalanine or tryptophan. The D gene is left open where the match is weak. Not all rows give a size; the values are once, few, many and, for expanded clones, a class.

d_call	clone_size	v_call	j_call	cdr3_aa	cdr3_nt
TRBD2	.	TRBV19	TRBJ2-3	CASSSGLAGDTQYF	TGTGCCAGTAGTTCGGGACTAGCGGGAGATACGCAGTATTTT
.	.	TRBV6-1	TRBJ2-1	CASSPSRTVRDEQFF	TGTGCCAGCAGTCCGTCCCGGACGGTGAGGGATGAGCAGTTCTTC
.	.	TRBV6-5	TRBJ2-3	CASSSSTDTQYF	TGTGCCAGCAGCTCTAGCACAGATACGCAGTATTTT
.	once	TRBV11-2	TRBJ2-5	CASSLQETQYF	TGTGCCAGCAGCCTACAAGAGACCCAGTACTTC
TRBD1	.	TRBV2	TRBJ2-2	CASTLGTVDTGELFF	TGTGCCAGCACGCTCGGGACAGTGGACACCGGGGAGCTGTTTTTT
TRBD2	.	TRBV2	TRBJ2-2	CASSVEAGTNTGELFF	TGTGCCAGCAGTGTCGAAGCGGGGACGAACACCGGGGAGCTGTTTTTT
TRBD1	.	TRBV5-1	TRBJ2-7	CASSLAPTGSSEQYF	TGCGCCAGCAGCTTGGCCCCGACAGGGAGCTCCGAGCAGTACTTC
TRBD1	.	TRBV5-1	TRBJ2-3	CASSDYRGLIDTQYF	TGCGCCAGCAGCGATTACAGGGGGCTCATAGATACGCAGTATTTT
.	.	TRBV5-1	TRBJ2-7	CASSLAGGASSYEQYF	TGCGCCAGCAGCTTGGCCGGCGGGGCGAGCTCCTACGAGCAGTACTTC
TRBD1	.	TRBV7-2	TRBJ2-7	CASSRLTGGYEQYF	TGTGCCAGCAGCCGTTTGACAGGGGGTTACGAGCAGTACTTC
TRBD1	.	TRBV29-1	TRBJ1-4	CSANRGGDRGEKLFF	TGCAGCGCTAATAGGGGAGGGGACAGGGGTGAAAAACTGTTTTTT
TRBD2	once	TRBV28	TRBJ2-1	CASSLEYGSGSDTEQFF	TGTGCCAGCAGTTTAGAGTATGGTAGCGGGAGTGACACTGAGCAGTTCTTC
.	.	TRBV9	TRBJ1-2	CASSPSADYGYTF	TGTGCCAGCAGCCCGAGTGCGGACTATGGCTACACCTTC
.	.	TRBV6-5	TRBJ2-7	CASGGAGLYEQYF	TGTGCCAGCGGCGGAGCGGGCCTGTACGAGCAGTACTTC
TRBD1	.	TRBV4-1	TRBJ1-2	CASSPRVTGSTYGYTF	TGCGCCAGCAGCCCCCGCGTGACAGGGTCTACCTATGGCTACACCTTC
.	few	TRBV2	TRBJ1-5	CASSTGRDQPQHF	TGTGCCAGCAGTACAGGGCGGGATCAGCCCCAGCATTTT
.	few	TRBV29-1	TRBJ1-1	CSVGGDPWTEAFF	TGCAGCGTTGGGGGAGACCCGTGGACTGAAGCTTTCTTT
.	.	TRBV7-9	TRBJ1-6	CASSGGTADSPLHF	TGTGCCAGCAGCGGGGGGACGGCCGATTCACCCCTCCACTTT
TRBD2	.	TRBV7-2	TRBJ2-3	CASSFRSGVGGRGTQYF	TGTGCCAGCAGCTTCCGTAGCGGGGTCGGGGGCAGGGGTACGCAGTATTTT
.	.	TRBV13	TRBJ2-2	CASSQVRSGELFF	TGTGCCAGCAGTCAAGTGAGGTCCGGGGAGCTGTTTTTT
TRBD2	.	TRBV5-1	TRBJ2-1	CASSSGTSNYNEQFF	TGCGCCAGCAGCTCCGGGACTAGTAACTATAATGAGCAGTTCTTC
TRBD1	.	TRBV2	TRBJ1-5	CASSWKGALNQPQHF	TGTGCCAGCAGTTGGAAGGGGGCGCTCAATCAGCCCCAGCATTTT
TRBD2	.	TRBV27	TRBJ2-7	CASSPNRGSTGEQYF	TGTGCCAGCAGTCCGAACCGCGGGAGTACGGGCGAGCAGTACTTC
.	.	TRBV7-2	TRBJ2-5	CASSFNAGSQETQYF	TGTGCCAGCAGCTTTAATGCGGGGTCCCAAGAGACCCAGTACTTC
TRBD1	.	TRBV28	TRBJ1-1	CASSLTGGPEAFF	TGTGCCAGCAGTTTAACAGGGGGCCCTGAAGCTTTCTTT
TRBD1	once	TRBV11-2	TRBJ2-5	CASSALGTGGQETQYF	TGTGCCAGCAGTGCCTTGGGGACAGGGGGCCAGGAGACCCAGTACTTC
.	.	TRBV5-1	TRBJ1-3	CASSLGPGGNTIYF	TGCGCCAGCAGCTTGGGCCCGGGTGGAAACACCATATATTTT
.	once	TRBV7-2	TRBJ2-6	CASSFSRGGLRANVLTF	TGTGCCAGCAGCTTTTCGAGGGGAGGCCTCCGGGCCAACGTCCTGACTTTC
TRBD2	.	TRBV6-6	TRBJ2-7	CASSSGLAGPSYEQYF	TGTGCCAGCAGTTCGGGCCTAGCGGGCCCATCCTACGAGCAGTACTTC
TRBD1	.	TRBV6-6	TRBJ1-5	CASSPGDRDNQPQHF	TGTGCCAGCAGTCCAGGGGACAGGGACAATCAGCCCCAGCATTTT
.	.	TRBV7-2	TRBJ2-2	CASSLATFTNTGELFF	TGTGCCAGCAGCTTAGCGACATTTACGAACACCGGGGAGCTGTTTTTT
.	.	TRBV11-2	TRBJ2-3	CASSLRLRADTQYF	TGTGCCAGCAGCCTACGACTCCGCGCAGATACGCAGTATTTT
.	few	TRBV6-5	TRBJ2-1	CASSYSTRDEQFF	TGTGCCAGCAGTTACAGCACTAGGGATGAGCAGTTCTTC
.	.	TRBV5-6	TRBJ2-7	CASSLGPGTRGSYEQYF	TGTGCCAGCAGTCTGGGCCCGGGAACCCGCGGTTCCTACGAGCAGTACTTC
TRBD2	.	TRBV7-7	TRBJ2-1	CASSRSGGDNEQFF	TGTGCCAGCAGCCGAAGCGGGGGGGATAATGAGCAGTTCTTC
TRBD1	.	TRBV2	TRBJ2-2	CASSGTGHTGELFF	TGTGCCAGCAGTGGGACAGGGCACACCGGGGAGCTGTTTTTT
.	.	TRBV2	TRBJ2-7	CASSVETGDSEQYF	TGTGCCAGCAGTGTAGAGACAGGTGATAGCGAGCAGTACTTC
TRBD2	.	TRBV11-3	TRBJ2-1	CASSAFGGRSLSSYNEQFF	TGTGCCAGCAGCGCCTTCGGCGGGAGGTCGCTAAGCTCCTACAATGAGCAGTTCTTC
TRBD2	.	TRBV7-2	TRBJ2-2	CASSILTSGGDNTGELFF	TGTGCCAGCAGCATACTGACTAGCGGGGGGGACAACACCGGGGAGCTGTTTTTT
.	.	TRBV27	TRBJ2-1	CASSGLAKSSYNEQFF	TGTGCCAGCAGTGGGCTAGCGAAAAGCTCCTACAATGAGCAGTTCTTC
TRBD1	.	TRBV6-4	TRBJ1-1	CASSPLDRERGRQNTEAFF	TGTGCCAGCAGCCCTCTAGACAGGGAAAGAGGCCGGCAAAACACTGAAGCTTTCTTT
TRBD1	once	TRBV11-3	TRBJ2-3	CASARQGSRTDTQYF	TGTGCCAGCGCAAGACAGGGGTCTCGCACAGATACGCAGTATTTT
TRBD1	few	TRBV7-9	TRBJ2-5	CASSSRGPETQYF	TGTGCCAGCAGCTCCAGGGGGCCGGAGACCCAGTACTTC
.	.	TRBV7-3	TRBJ2-1	CASSLAGLNNEQFF	TGTGCCAGCAGCTTAGCGGGACTCAACAATGAGCAGTTCTTC
.	.	TRBV19	TRBJ2-4	CASSPGTRGNIPYF	TGTGCCAGTAGTCCGGGGACAAGGGGAAACATTCCGTACTTC
TRBD1	.	TRBV2	TRBJ2-7	CASSERWTGGRPQYF	TGTGCCAGCAGTGAACGGTGGACAGGGGGCCGACCGCAGTACTTC
TRBD1	.	TRBV7-9	TRBJ2-7	CASSLVVTGTAYEQYF	TGTGCCAGCAGCTTAGTGGTGACCGGGACAGCATACGAGCAGTACTTC
.	.	TRBV5-1	TRBJ1-3	CASSPDSSSGNTIYF	TGCGCCAGCAGCCCGGACAGTTCCTCTGGAAACACCATATATTTT
.	.	TRBV2	TRBJ2-7	CASSGVRTTYEQYF	TGTGCCAGCAGTGGTGTGCGAACGACCTACGAGCAGTACTTC
TRBD2	.	TRBV5-1	TRBJ2-5	CASSLGGPSGDQETQYF	TGCGCCAGCAGCTTAGGGGGACCTAGCGGGGATCAAGAGACCCAGTACTTC
.	once	TRBV15	TRBJ2-5	CATSIGRYQETQYF	TGTGCCACCAGTATTGGCAGGTACCAAGAGACCCAGTACTTC
TRBD2	.	TRBV7-2	TRBJ2-5	CASSRGREGVTQYF	TGTGCCAGCAGCCGGGGCCGGGAGGGAGTGACCCAGTACTTC
TRBD1	.	TRBV7-9	TRBJ2-3	CASSLGQGPDTQYF	TGTGCCAGCAGCCTCGGACAGGGACCAGATACGCAGTATTTT
.	.	TRBV29-1	TRBJ1-3	CSCEAGELHKRTVRDTIYF	TGCAGCTGTGAGGCGGGGGAACTACACAAACGAACTGTGCGAGACACCATATATTTT
.	.	TRBV7-9	TRBJ2-3	CASSPVLVVPDTQYF	TGTGCCAGCAGCCCAGTACTAGTCGTGCCAGATACGCAGTATTTT
TRBD2	.	TRBV6-1	TRBJ2-7	CASKRLAGTGEQYF	TGTGCCAGCAAGAGACTAGCGGGAACCGGCGAGCAGTACTTC
TRBD2	.	TRBV7-2	TRBJ2-7	CASSPRPPAGSGEQYF	TGTGCCAGCAGCCCTAGACCCCCAGCGGGGTCTGGAGAGCAGTACTTC